The clone carrying this TCR beta chain has at least ten counts. Germline V gives CDR1 LGHDT, CDR2 YNNKEL (reference sequence). V was pared by 4 bases and J by 8 bases, with 24 bases between. The CDR3 is made up of 17 amino acids. The source of the sample is a study of regulatory T cells in long-lasting Graves disease. Time point meaning: newly diagnosed GD, antithyroid drugs for less than 3 months. Researchers made the TCR library from RNA that was extracted from PBMCs. Sequencing libraries for TCR beta were prepared with iRepertoire HTBI primers and Arm-PCR of CDR3 regions. In TCRdb, the multiplex PCR reads were re-called with MiXCR into one record per CDR3 protein. The sample has some 500,000 distinct CDR3 sequences; about 13% are singletons. Another study also made use of these data, one on T cells in Graves' hyperthyroidism and ophthalmopathy. From that study: Progression to ophthalmopathy was predicted a median of roughly 6.5 months early.

This receptor was taken from a man aged 30 to 45 with Graves disease. Sequences were derived from peripheral blood mononuclear cells (PBMCs), sampled at new diagnosis, from a patient treated with antithyroid drugs. V is TRBV3-1 and J is TRBJ2-1, with D perhaps assigned TRBD1 or TRBD2 (7 bases each). CDR3: CASSPSSSGGLRYEQFF. The CDR3 nucleotides are TGTGCCAGCAGCCCTAGCTCATCAGGGGGACTACGGTATGAGCAGTTCTTC.